The source of this T cell receptor (beta chain) is a study of memory CD4+ T cells and cytomegalovirus serostatus. About the study: Of the healthy Belgian adults, fewer than 10 were CMV seropositive and about 24 seronegative.

Single viable CD3+CD4+CD8-CD45RO+ cells were sorted as the memory CD4+ T cells. Findings and caveats of the study: Repertoires predicted CMV serostatus with median bootstrapped AUC of about 0.95. Of 150 to 200 reported CMV TCRbeta sequences, roughly 70 were found in memory CD4+ repertoires.

Note on this clone: Its antigen remains unknown.

Per the study methods: Out-of-frame sequences were removed, leaving a few million distinct TCRbeta sequences. Profiled with immunoSEQ multiplex PCR; TCRdb holds only in-frame clones, not every one. V and J calls and clone size are as listed in that table; D and trimming were resolved from the DNA. Of 25,000 to 30,000 clones listed, around 75% are singletons. The V and J ends lost 2 bases and 3 bases, in that order; junction bases with no gene match: 3. Germline assignment: CDR1 SGHTA and CDR2 FQGNSA. The CDR3 covers 15 residues. This sequence was found in an adult in good health and CMV-seronegative. The sequencing input was memory CD4+ T cells from blood. J is TRBJ2-2 and V is TRBV7-2, with 7 nucleotides matching TRBD2. CDR3 in DNA: TGTGCCAGCAGCTTACATCGGGGGGACACCGGGGAGCTGTTTTTT. Its protein is CASSLHRGDTGELFF.